The text below deals with one T cell receptor (beta chain). Its binding antigen is unknown. Nothing much larger sits one base from this clone, and base qualities are not available. CDR1 and CDR2, per the germline V gene, are SGHDN and FVKESK. The CDR3, from cysteine to phenylalanine, totals 16 residues. The entry retains the CDR3 DNA only, 48 bases that are in frame from base 1. V sheds 0 bases and J sheds 0 bases, leaving 11 bases between their ends. The data were taken from a study of blood T cell repertoires in COVID-19 (dated by TCRdb to about 2020). Background for the entire study: Samples from collaborators originated in the United States, Italy and Spain and spanned both the acute and convalescent phases of COVID-19. Where available, HLA class I and class II types were obtained from metadata supplied by the sample provider rather than from assay-based typing. The prospective study material was composed of cDNA or gDNA derived from T cells, B-cell-depleted T cells, or PBMCs. The samples were drawn from the first 160 participants of the ongoing ImmuneRACE study and from roughly 1,300 subjects provided by 6 global collaborators. The sample metadata nearly always contained a de-identified subject ID, COVID-19 status, age in years and sex. The repertoires were made available in a free public database intended to serve as a resource for research on the immune response to SARS-CoV-2. Subjects who had been exposed to COVID-19, were actively infected with it, or had recovered from it provided the deeply sampled blood TCRbeta repertoires that made up the dataset. General conclusions and limits of the study: How much clinical and demographic metadata was included differed by source and by participant, and the metadata was provided uncurated.

TCRbeta CDR3 regions were amplified from genomic DNA by means of the immunoSEQ Assay, a bias-controlled multiplex PCR. In the authors' own workflow: Within the assay, amplification of reference gene primers was used to estimate how many nucleated cells each sample contained. Sequence reads were collapsed and filtered to measure the absolute abundance of every unique TCRbeta CDR3 rearrangement. For each sample, productive Simpson clonality was calculated by taking the square root of Simpson's diversity index across productive rearrangements. The clones in this table, taken by TCRdb from immuneACCESS, are in-frame only. Not every clone is retained; where verified, under half of the shortfall comes from an unresolved V gene, and the cause of the rest is unknown. V, J and clone size are taken as reported in that table, and D and trimming were inferred from the DNA itself. The sample profile shows 45,000 to 65,000 clones; 65% to 85% of them were found once. The ten largest clones add up to roughly 29% of the sample.

At one collaborating source in Seattle, patients were enrolled during active infection and were followed longitudinally through the course of disease. Collaborating institutions collected whole blood in K2EDTA tubes following their own protocols. For TCRbeta analysis, collaborators shipped samples as frozen whole blood, isolated PBMCs, or DNA extracted from either of those sample types. The sequence joins TRBV14 to TRBJ2-5, with the D gene uncertain. Sequencing used peripheral blood. This TCR derives from a woman at least 80 years old with COVID-19, enrolled during active disease. The CDR3 region reads CASSQETGVYQETQYF. The DNA sequence is TGTGCCAGCAGCCAAGAAACGGGTGTGTACCAAGAGACCCAGTACTTC. Reference TRBV14 and TRBJ2-5 genes cover what lies past the CDR3, so the full variable domain is EAGVTQFPSHSVIEKGQTVTLRCDPISGHDNLYWYRRVMGKEIKFLLHFVKESKQDESGMPNNRFLAERTGGTYSTLKVQPAELEDSGVYFCASSQETGVYQETQYFGPGTRLLVL.